The clone carrying this T cell receptor (beta chain) was detected many times. Its antigen is as yet unknown. The library targeted TCRbeta and was prepared with unique molecular identifiers. TCRdb reprocessed the PCR reads with MiXCR, giving one entry per CDR3 protein. The sample has 550,000 to 800,000 distinct CDR3 sequences; 10% to 15% are singletons. The sample is drawn from a study of T-cell reconstitution after alpha-beta-depleted transplantation in children. Study results and limitations: After one year, T-cell counts and TCRbeta diversity mostly came from new T cells.

Germline CDR1 reads MNHEY; CDR2 reads SVGAGI. The CDR3 is made up of 12 amino acids. V was trimmed by 8 bases and J by 2 bases, leaving 8 bases between them. Sequencing was performed on PBMCs, taken before TCRalphabeta/CD19-depleted stem cell transplant. This sequence was found in a girl under 10 years old with congenital amegakaryocytic thrombocytopenia, due to receive a stem cell transplant. V usage is TRBV6-5 and J usage is TRBJ2-3; unclear D gene. The CDR3 sequence: CASGKPTDTQYF. The CDR3, as DNA: TGTGCCAGCGGGAAGCCCACAGATACGCAGTATTTT.